The clone carrying this T cell receptor (beta chain) was observed once. This table comes from immunoSEQ multiplex PCR, and its TCRdb copy is limited to in-frame clones, with some not included. The sample yields roughly 190,000 clones, 92% seen once. This sample is part of a study of T cell responses to AZD1222 COVID-19 vaccine. The germline gives CDR1 SGDLS, CDR2 YYNGEE. This CDR3 has 15 amino acids. The V end lost 1 base, the J end lost 6 bases, and 14 bases lay between the germline ends. The genes are TRBV9 and TRBJ1-5, with a weak D call TRBD1 (5 bases). The sequence derives from an adult in good health. The source material was peripheral blood, sampled on day 0 of AZD1222 vaccination. The CDR3 region has the DNA TGTGCCAGCAGCGTACTAATGGGACGGGTTCAGCCCCAGCATTTT. It encodes CASSVLMGRVQPQHF.